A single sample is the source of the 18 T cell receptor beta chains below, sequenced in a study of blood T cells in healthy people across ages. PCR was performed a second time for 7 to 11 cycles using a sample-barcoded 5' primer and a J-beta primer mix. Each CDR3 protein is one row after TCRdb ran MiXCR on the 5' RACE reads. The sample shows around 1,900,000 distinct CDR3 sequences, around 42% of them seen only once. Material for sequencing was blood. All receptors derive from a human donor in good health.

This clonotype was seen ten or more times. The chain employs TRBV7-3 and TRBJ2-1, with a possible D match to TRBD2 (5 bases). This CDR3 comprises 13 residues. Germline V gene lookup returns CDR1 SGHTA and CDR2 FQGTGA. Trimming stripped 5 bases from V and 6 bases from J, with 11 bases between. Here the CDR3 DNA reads TGTGCCAGCAGCCTAGCTTGGTCCAATGAGCAGTTCTTC. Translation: CASSLAWSNEQFF.

The chain's CDR3 is CASSSSRGGTDTQYF. The DNA for the CDR3 is TGTGCCAGCAGTTCTTCCAGGGGTGGGACAGATACGCAGTATTTT. The chain combines TRBV6-6 with TRBJ2-3; maybe TRBD1 (6 bases). From germline, CDR1 is MNHNY and CDR2 SVGAGI (reference sequence). The CDR3 length is 15 residues. V was trimmed by 4 bases and J by 3 bases, leaving 14 bases between them.

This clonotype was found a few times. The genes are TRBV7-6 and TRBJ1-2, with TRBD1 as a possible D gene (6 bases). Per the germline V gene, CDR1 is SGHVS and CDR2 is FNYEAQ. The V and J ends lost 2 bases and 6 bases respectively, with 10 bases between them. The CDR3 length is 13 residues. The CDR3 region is CASSLRQEDGYTF. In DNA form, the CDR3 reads TGTGCCAGCAGCTTAAGACAGGAGGATGGCTACACCTTC.

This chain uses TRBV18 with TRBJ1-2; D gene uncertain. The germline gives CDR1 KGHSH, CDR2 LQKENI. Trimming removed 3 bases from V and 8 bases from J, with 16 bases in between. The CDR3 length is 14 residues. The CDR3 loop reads CASSPEMDAYGYTF. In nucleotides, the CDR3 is TGTGCCAGCTCACCCGAAATGGACGCGTACGGCTACACCTTC.

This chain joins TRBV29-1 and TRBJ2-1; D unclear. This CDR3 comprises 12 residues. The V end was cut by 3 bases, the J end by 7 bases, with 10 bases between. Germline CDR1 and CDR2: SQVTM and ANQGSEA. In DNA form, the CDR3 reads TGCAGCGTTGACGCTGCTGAAAATGAGCAGTTCTTC. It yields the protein CSVDAAENEQFF.

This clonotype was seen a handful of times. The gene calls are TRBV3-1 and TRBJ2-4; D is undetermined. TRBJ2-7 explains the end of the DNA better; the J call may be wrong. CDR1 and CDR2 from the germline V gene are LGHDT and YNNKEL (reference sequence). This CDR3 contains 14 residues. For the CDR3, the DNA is TGTGCCAGCAGCCAAGATTTGGCAGTCAGCGAGCAGTACTTC. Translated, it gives CASSQDLAVSEQYF.

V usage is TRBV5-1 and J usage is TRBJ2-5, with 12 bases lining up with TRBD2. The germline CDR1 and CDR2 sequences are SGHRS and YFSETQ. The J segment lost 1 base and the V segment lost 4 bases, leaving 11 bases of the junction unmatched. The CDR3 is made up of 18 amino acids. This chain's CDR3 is CASSPNGLAGGLQETQYF. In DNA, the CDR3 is TGCGCCAGCAGCCCCAACGGGCTAGCGGGGGGGCTCCAAGAGACCCAGTACTTC.

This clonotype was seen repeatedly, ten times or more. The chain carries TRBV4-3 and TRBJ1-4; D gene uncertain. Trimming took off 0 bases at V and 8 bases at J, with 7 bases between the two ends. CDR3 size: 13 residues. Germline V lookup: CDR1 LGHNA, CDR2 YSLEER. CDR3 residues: CASSQDLREKLFF. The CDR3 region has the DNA TGCGCCAGCAGCCAAGATCTTAGGGAAAAACTGTTTTTT.

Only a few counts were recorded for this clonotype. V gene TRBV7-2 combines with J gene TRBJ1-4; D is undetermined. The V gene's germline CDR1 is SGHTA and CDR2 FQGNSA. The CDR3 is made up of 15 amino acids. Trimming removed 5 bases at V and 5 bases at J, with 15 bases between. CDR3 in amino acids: CASSTWAMVNEKLFF. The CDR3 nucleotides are TGTGCCAGCAGCACCTGGGCGATGGTGAATGAAAAACTGTTTTTT.

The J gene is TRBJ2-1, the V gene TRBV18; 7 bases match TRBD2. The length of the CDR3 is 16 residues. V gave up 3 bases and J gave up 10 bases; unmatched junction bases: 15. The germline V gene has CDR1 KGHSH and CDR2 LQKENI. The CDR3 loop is CASSPPRVAGTNEQFF. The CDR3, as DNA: TGTGCCAGCTCACCCCCTCGAGTAGCGGGCACCAACGAGCAGTTCTTC.

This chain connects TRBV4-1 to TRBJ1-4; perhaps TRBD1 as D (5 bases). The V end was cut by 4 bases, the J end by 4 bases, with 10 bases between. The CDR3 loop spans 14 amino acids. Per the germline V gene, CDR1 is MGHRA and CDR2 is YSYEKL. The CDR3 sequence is CASSPRQYNEKLFF. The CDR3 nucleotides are TGCGCCAGCAGCCCCCGACAGTATAATGAAAAACTGTTTTTT.

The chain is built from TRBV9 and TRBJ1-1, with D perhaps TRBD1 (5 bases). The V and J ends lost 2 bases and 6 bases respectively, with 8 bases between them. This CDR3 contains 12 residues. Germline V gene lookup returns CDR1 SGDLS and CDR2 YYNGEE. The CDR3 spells CASSVGGAEAFF. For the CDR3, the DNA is TGTGCCAGCAGCGTTGGGGGGGCTGAAGCTTTCTTT.

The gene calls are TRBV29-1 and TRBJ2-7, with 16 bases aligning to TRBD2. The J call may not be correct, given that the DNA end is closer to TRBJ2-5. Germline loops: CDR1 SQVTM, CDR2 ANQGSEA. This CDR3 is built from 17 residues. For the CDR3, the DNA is TGCAGCGTTGAAGATCCGGGACTAGCGGGGGGGATAGAGACCCAGTACTTC. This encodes CSVEDPGLAGGIETQYF.

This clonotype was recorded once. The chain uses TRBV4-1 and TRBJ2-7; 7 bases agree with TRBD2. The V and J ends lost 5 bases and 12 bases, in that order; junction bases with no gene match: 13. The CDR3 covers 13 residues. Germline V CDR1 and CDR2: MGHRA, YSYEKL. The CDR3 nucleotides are TGCGCCAGCAGCGTGGCTAGCGGTGAGACCCGGTACTTC. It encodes CASSVASGETRYF.

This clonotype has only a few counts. The CDR3 DNA reads TGTGCCACCAGCAGGGGAAGCGGGACGAACCAAGAGACCCAGTACTTC. This codes for CATSRGSGTNQETQYF. V gene TRBV15 combines with J gene TRBJ2-5, with 7 bases aligning to TRBD2. V shed 3 bases, J shed 0 bases, and the junction held 7 bases outside the gene matches. Germline V gives CDR1 LNHNV, CDR2 YYDKDF (reference sequence). The CDR3 contains 16 residues.

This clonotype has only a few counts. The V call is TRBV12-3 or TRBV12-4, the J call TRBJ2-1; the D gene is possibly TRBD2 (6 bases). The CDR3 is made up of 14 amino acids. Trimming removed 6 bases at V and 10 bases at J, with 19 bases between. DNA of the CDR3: TGTGCCAGCAGCTATACGGCGGGGTTCGGCGAGCAGTTCTTC. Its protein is CASSYTAGFGEQFF.

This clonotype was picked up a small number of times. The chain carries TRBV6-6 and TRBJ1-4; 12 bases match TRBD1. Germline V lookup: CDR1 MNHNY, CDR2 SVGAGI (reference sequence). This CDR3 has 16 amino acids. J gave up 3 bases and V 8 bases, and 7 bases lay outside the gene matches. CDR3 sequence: CASRRDRGRANEKLFF. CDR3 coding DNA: TGTGCCAGCCGCCGGGACAGGGGGCGAGCTAATGAAAAACTGTTTTTT.

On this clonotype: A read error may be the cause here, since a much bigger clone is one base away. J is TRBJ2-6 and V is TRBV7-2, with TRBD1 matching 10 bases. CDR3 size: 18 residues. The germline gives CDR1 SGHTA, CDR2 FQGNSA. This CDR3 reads CASNLPRDRGAGANVLTF. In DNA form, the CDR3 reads TGTGCCAGCAACTTACCCCGGGACAGGGGAGCTGGGGCCAACGTCCTGACTTTC.